This note documents a single T cell receptor beta chain sequence. The antigen is not known. This sample was taken from a study of cytomegalovirus exposure and HLA in healthy donors. At the level of the study: About 83 million unique TCRs from HLA-typed donors made up an early data release.

The CDR3 has 13 residues. CDR1 is LNHDA, CDR2 SQIVND, per germline (reference sequence). V was clipped by 6 bases and J by 7 bases; unmatched bases: 5. General study findings and limits: Most TCR sequences were uncommon, yet certain public TCRs appeared in many donors. The productive fraction for most TCR beta V segments was about 90% or about 30% in an earlier analysis. Sequencing likely generated an artifact that appeared as a cluster of highly shared sequence variants.

PCR amplification relied on 60 Vbeta primers (plus 13 Jbeta primers). Clones were sequenced by immunoSEQ multiplex PCR, and TCRdb holds only the in-frame ones, with some missing. Of some 200,000 clones in the sample, 65% to 80% were seen once. The sequence was collected from a man aged 50 to 60 in good health and CMV-seronegative. This chain connects TRBV19 to TRBJ1-5; 8 bases map to TRBD1. Input material: PBMCs. This chain's CDR3 is CASRTGVEQPQHF. The CDR3 nucleotides read TGTGCCAGTAGGACAGGGGTCGAGCAGCCCCAGCATTTT.